This T cell receptor beta chain was obtained from a study of blood T cells in healthy people across ages. Through a sample-barcoded 5' primer and a J-beta primer mix, a second PCR was run for about 6 to 11 cycles. TCRdb independently ran MiXCR on the 5' RACE reads; one entry per CDR3 protein. The table includes about 2 million distinct CDR3 sequences, about 50% detected once. Material for sequencing was blood. This receptor was obtained from a woman in her thirties or forties in good health.

Here the CDR3 reads CASSGDSLNEKLFF. CDR3 DNA: TGTGCCAGCAGCGGGGACAGCCTTAATGAAAAACTGTTTTTT. This rearrangement joins TRBV2 to TRBJ1-4, with 7 bases aligning to TRBD1. V trimming: 6 bases; J trimming: 4 bases; junction bases outside the gene matches: 5. The CDR3 is 14 residues long. The germline gives CDR1 SNHLY, CDR2 FYNNEI. The full variable domain, its missing parts supplied by reference TRBV2 and TRBJ1-4, is EPEVTQTPSHQVTQMGQEVILRCVPISNHLYFYWYRQILGQKVEFLVSFYNNEISEKSEIFDDQFSVERPDGSNFTLKIRSTKLEDSAMYFCASSGDSLNEKLFFGSGTQLSVL.